Following are 13 T cell receptor beta chains from one sample sequenced in a study of cytomegalovirus exposure and HLA in healthy donors. Profiled with immunoSEQ multiplex PCR; TCRdb holds only in-frame clones, not every one. Seen here are roughly 230,000 clones, 90% observed once, and the top ten hold roughly 3%. The specimen sequenced was PBMCs. These receptors came from a woman aged 25 to 39 in good health and CMV-seronegative.

This clone showed up just once. This rearrangement joins TRBV9 to TRBJ1-2; 10 nucleotides line up with TRBD1. From germline, CDR1 is SGDLS and CDR2 YYNGEE. CDR3 length equals 12 residues. Unmatched junction bases numbered 3, after V lost 0 bases and J lost 13 bases. CDR3: CASSVVGTGVTF. The CDR3 DNA sequence: TGTGCCAGCAGCGTAGTTGGGACAGGGGTCACCTTC.

The chain links TRBV5-5 to TRBJ2-7; D is undetermined. Germline V gene sequence: CDR1 SGHKS, CDR2 YYEKEE (reference sequence). This CDR3 contains 12 residues. V lost 6 bases to trimming and J lost 5 bases, with 12 bases between them. CDR3 region: CASTLTENEQYF. CDR3 coding DNA: TGTGCCAGCACCTTAACAGAAAACGAGCAGTACTTC. Drawing the rest from reference TRBV5-5 and TRBJ2-7, the complete variable domain is DAGVTQSPTHLIKTRGQQVTLRCSPISGHKSVSWYQQVLGQGPQFIFQYYEKEERGRGNFPDRFSARQFPNYSSELNVNALLLGDSALYLCASTLTENEQYFGPGTRLTVT.

V usage is TRBV9 and J usage is TRBJ2-2; 14 nucleotides line up with TRBD2. The germline gives CDR1 SGDLS, CDR2 YYNGEE. This CDR3 is 14 amino acids long. V gave up 7 bases and J gave up 8 bases; unmatched junction bases: 4. The CDR3 sequence is CASGTSGRSGELFF. DNA of the CDR3: TGTGCCAGCGGGACTAGCGGGAGATCTGGGGAGCTGTTTTTT.

In this sample, this clone turned up once. The rearrangement links TRBV7-3 to TRBJ2-5; 10 bases map to TRBD1. Germline V gene sequence: CDR1 SGHTA, CDR2 FQGTGA. The CDR3 runs to 15 residues. Trimming removed 3 bases from V and 4 bases from J; junction bases left unmatched: 5. The chain's CDR3 is CASSLGTGESETQYF. CDR3 DNA: TGTGCCAGCAGCTTGGGGACAGGGGAATCAGAGACCCAGTACTTC.

The V call is TRBV5-5, the J call TRBJ1-5; 7 bases are shared with TRBD1. Germline V CDR1 and CDR2: SGHKS, YYEKEE (reference sequence). V dropped 0 bases and J dropped 4; count of bases not matched to a gene: 4. The CDR3 sequence is 15 residues long. CDR3: CASSLGDSNNQPQHF. The CDR3 DNA follows: TGTGCCAGCAGCTTGGGGGACAGTAATAATCAGCCCCAGCATTTT.

The count of this clone is one. The genes are TRBV6-5 and TRBJ2-7, with 11 bases matching TRBD2. Germline assignment: CDR1 MNHEY and CDR2 SVGAGI. The CDR3 is 16 residues long. With 0 bases clipped from V and 6 bases from J, the junction kept 7 bases outside the gene matches. The DNA for the CDR3 is TGTGCCAGCAGTTACTCAGTAGCGGGAGGGCCCAGCGAGCAGTACTTC. Its translation is CASSYSVAGGPSEQYF.

This clone came up once. This sequence joins TRBV19 and TRBJ2-7; 9 bases fit TRBD1. Germline-derived CDR1 and CDR2 are LNHDA and SQIVND (reference sequence). V was pared by 10 bases and J by 6 bases, with 10 bases of the junction left unmatched. This CDR3 region has 13 residues. The CDR3 protein is CATGQGSFGEQYF. DNA for the CDR3: TGTGCCACCGGACAGGGGAGCTTTGGCGAGCAGTACTTC.

The V call is TRBV27, the J call TRBJ2-7; D gene uncertain. The CDR3 is made up of 13 amino acids. V was clipped by 6 bases and J by 3 bases, with 12 bases between them. The germline V gene has CDR1 MNHEY and CDR2 SMNVEV (reference sequence). The CDR3, as DNA: TGTGCCAGCAGCCAACGGCTCGGCTACGAGCAGTACTTC. Protein: CASSQRLGYEQYF.

This chain links TRBV19 with TRBJ1-5; a possible D gene is TRBD1 (5 bases). CDR3 length equals 15 residues. V lost 6 bases and J lost 4, with 16 bases in between. Per the germline V gene, CDR1 is LNHDA and CDR2 is SQIVND (reference sequence). DNA of the CDR3: TGTGCCAGTAGCCCATCGGGGCTTTGGAATCAGCCCCAGCATTTT. Protein: CASSPSGLWNQPQHF.

This rearrangement joins TRBV7-3 to TRBJ2-5; 8 positions agree with TRBD2. CDR3 length: 14 residues. CDR1 and CDR2 (germline): SGHTA, FQGTGA. The trim removed 5 bases at V and 6 bases at J, leaving 8 bases unmatched. The CDR3 DNA sequence: TGTGCCAGCAGCCCCGGGGGGGGAGTGAAGACCCAGTACTTC. As protein: CASSPGGGVKTQYF.

The V call is TRBV30, the J call TRBJ1-3, with D possibly being TRBD1 (5 bases). V lost 3 bases to trimming and J lost 4 bases, with 13 bases between them. The CDR3 is 14 residues long. Germline-derived CDR1 and CDR2 are GTSNPN and SVGIG (reference sequence). CDR3 sequence reads: CAWSPGDWGNTIYF. In DNA, the CDR3 is TGTGCCTGGAGCCCCGGGGACTGGGGAAACACCATATATTTT.

The rearrangement joins TRBV6-5 to TRBJ1-5, with D possibly TRBD1 on 6 matching bases. Per germline, CDR1 MNHEY and CDR2 SVGAGI. Trimming pared 0 bases from V and 5 bases from J, leaving 14 bases between. This CDR3 region has 16 residues. The CDR3 region is CASSYSRRGRDQPQHF. In DNA, the CDR3 is TGTGCCAGCAGTTACTCGAGGCGGGGGCGAGATCAGCCCCAGCATTTT.

The CDR3 spells CASSQGPQETQYF. The CDR3 coding sequence is TGCGCCAGCAGCCAAGGACCACAAGAGACCCAGTACTTC. The V gene is TRBV4-1, the J gene TRBJ2-5; D is uncertain. CDR1 and CDR2 (germline): MGHRA, YSYEKL. The V end was cut by 1 base, the J end by 2 bases, with 5 bases between. The CDR3 has 13 residues.